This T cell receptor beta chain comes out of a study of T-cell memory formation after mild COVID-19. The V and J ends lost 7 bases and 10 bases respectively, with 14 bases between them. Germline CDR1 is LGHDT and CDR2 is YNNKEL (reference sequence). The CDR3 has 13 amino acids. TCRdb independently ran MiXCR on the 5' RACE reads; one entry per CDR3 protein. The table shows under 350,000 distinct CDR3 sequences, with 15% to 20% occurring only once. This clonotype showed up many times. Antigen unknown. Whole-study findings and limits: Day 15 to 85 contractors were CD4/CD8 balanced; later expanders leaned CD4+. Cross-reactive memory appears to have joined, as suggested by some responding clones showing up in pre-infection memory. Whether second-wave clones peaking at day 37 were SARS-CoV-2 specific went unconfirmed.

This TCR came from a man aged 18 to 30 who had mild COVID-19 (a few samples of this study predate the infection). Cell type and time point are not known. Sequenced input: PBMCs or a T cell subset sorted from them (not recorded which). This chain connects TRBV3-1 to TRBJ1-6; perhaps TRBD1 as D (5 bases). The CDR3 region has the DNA TGTGCCAGCACCATAACAGCAGGGTCACCCCTCCACTTT. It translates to CASTITAGSPLHF.